A selection of T cell receptor beta chains follows, all from one sample in a study of beta chain features in type 1 diabetes. Profiled with immunoSEQ multiplex PCR; TCRdb holds only in-frame clones, not every one. The sample includes 350,000 to 400,000 clones, roughly an eighth of them seen just once. Specimen: naive CD4+ T cells from blood. The receptor set was obtained from a woman aged 18-35 years with type 1 diabetes. Each CDR3 is given with its conserved first and last residue. Each record gives: V gene, D gene, CDR3 protein. A D gene is named only where the DNA matches it firmly.

v_call: TRBV18; d_call: TRBD1; cdr3_aa: CASSLGQGVEKLFF
v_call: TRBV19; d_call: TRBD1; cdr3_aa: CASSSTGGTGELFF
v_call: TRBV15; d_call: -; cdr3_aa: CATSRAQGIHEQFF
v_call: TRBV7-9; d_call: -; cdr3_aa: CASSGGGPGGTEAFF
v_call: TRBV30; d_call: -; cdr3_aa: CAWSGGAGNAYEQYF
v_call: TRBV18; d_call: -; cdr3_aa: CASSPPGSDGPQHF
v_call: TRBV27; d_call: TRBD1; cdr3_aa: CASSKGAGGGYEQYF
v_call: TRBV6-6; d_call: TRBD2; cdr3_aa: CASSYSWASGETQYF
v_call: TRBV7-2; d_call: TRBD2; cdr3_aa: CASSSGLGVHNEQFF
v_call: TRBV9; d_call: -; cdr3_aa: CASSSGGREKLFF